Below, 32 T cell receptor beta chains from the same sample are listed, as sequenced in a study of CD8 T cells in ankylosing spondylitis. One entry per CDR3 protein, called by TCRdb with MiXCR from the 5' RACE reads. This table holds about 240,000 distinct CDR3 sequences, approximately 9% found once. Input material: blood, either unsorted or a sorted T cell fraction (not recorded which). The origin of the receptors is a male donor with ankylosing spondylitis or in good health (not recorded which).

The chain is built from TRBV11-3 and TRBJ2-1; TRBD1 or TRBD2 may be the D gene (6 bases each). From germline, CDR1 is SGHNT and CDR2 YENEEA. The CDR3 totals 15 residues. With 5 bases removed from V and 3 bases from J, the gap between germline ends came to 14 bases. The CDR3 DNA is TGTGCCAGCAGCCACAGGGACGGGGGCTACAATGAGCAGTTCTTC. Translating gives CASSHRDGGYNEQFF.

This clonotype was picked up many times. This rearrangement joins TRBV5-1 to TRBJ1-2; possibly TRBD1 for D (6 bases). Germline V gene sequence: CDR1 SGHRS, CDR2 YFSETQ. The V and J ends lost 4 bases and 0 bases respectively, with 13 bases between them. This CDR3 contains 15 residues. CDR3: CASSPMDSPNYGYTF. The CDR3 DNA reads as TGCGCCAGCAGCCCTATGGACAGCCCTAACTATGGCTACACCTTC.

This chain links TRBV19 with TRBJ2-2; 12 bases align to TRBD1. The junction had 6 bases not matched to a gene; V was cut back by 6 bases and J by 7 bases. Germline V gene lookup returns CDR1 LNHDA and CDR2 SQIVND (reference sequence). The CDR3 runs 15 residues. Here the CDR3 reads CASRPGQGAIGELFF. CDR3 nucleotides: TGTGCCAGTAGACCGGGACAGGGGGCGATCGGGGAGCTGTTTTTT.

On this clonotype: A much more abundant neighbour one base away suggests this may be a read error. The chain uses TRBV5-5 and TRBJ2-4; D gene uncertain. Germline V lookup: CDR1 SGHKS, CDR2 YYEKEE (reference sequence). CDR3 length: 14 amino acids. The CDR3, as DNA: TGTGCCAGCAGCTTGGATGTTAGAAAAAACATTCAGTGCTTC. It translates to CASSLDVRKNIQCF.

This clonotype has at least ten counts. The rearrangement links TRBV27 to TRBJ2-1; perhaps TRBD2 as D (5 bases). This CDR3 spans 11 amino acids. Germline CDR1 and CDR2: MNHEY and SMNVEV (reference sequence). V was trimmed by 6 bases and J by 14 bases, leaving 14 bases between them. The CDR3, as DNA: TGTGCCAGCAGCTCTCTGTCCGGGGAGTTCTTC. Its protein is CASSSLSGEFF.

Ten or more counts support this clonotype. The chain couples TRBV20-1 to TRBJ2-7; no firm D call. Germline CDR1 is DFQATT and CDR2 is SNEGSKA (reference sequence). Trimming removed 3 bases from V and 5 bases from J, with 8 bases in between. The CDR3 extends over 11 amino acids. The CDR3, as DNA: TGCAGTGCTAGCCCGACGGACGAGCAGTACTTC. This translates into CSASPTDEQYF.

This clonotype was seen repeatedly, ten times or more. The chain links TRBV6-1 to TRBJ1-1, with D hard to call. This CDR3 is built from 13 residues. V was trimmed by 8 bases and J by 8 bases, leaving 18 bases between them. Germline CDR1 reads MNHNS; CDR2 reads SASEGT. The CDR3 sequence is CASLEPRTAEAFF. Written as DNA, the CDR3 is TGTGCCAGCTTAGAACCACGGACGGCCGAAGCTTTCTTT.

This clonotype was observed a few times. The CDR3 loop reads CSAREVDSPLHF. Here the CDR3 DNA reads TGCAGTGCTAGAGAGGTTGATTCACCCCTCCACTTT. The rearrangement uses TRBV20-1 and TRBJ1-6, with D uncertain. The CDR3 covers 12 residues. Germline values: CDR1 DFQATT, CDR2 SNEGSKA (reference sequence). The V and J ends lost 0 bases and 8 bases respectively, with 5 bases between them.

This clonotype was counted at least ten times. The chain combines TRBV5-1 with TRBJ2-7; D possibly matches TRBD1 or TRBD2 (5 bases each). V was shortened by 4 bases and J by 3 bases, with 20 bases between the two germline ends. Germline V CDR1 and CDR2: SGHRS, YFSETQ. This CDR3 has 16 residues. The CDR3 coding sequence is TGCGCCAGCAGCCCCCTTGAATGGGACGCGGGCTACGAGCAGTACTTC. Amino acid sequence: CASSPLEWDAGYEQYF.

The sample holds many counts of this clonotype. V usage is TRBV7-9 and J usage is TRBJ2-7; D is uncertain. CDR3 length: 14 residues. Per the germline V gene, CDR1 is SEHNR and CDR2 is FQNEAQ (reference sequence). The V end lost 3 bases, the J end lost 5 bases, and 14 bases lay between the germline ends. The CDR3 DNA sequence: TGTGCCAGCAGCTTTGGTGAGACCGCAAACGAGCAGTACTTC. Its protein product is CASSFGETANEQYF.

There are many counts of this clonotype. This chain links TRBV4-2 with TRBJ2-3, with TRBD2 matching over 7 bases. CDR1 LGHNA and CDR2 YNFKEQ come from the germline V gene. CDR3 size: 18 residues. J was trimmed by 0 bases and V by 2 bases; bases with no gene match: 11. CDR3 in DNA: TGTGCCAGCAGCCAACAGTACGTCGCGCGGGGGAGCACAGATACGCAGTATTTT. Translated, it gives CASSQQYVARGSTDTQYF.

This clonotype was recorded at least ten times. The CDR3 loop is CASSRTGTTEAFF. The CDR3 DNA sequence: TGTGCCAGCAGCCGGACAGGGACGACTGAAGCTTTCTTT. The chain combines TRBV12-3 or TRBV12-4 with TRBJ1-1; 8 nucleotides match TRBD1. CDR3 length equals 13 residues. V was pared by 6 bases and J by 5 bases, with 5 bases of the junction left unmatched.

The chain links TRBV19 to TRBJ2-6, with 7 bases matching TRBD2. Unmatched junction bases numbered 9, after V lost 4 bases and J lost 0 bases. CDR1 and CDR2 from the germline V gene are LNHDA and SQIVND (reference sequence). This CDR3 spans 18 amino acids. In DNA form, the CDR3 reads TGTGCCAGTAGTAGCCGACAGTGGACTAGCTCTGGGGCCAACGTCCTGACTTTC. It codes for CASSSRQWTSSGANVLTF.

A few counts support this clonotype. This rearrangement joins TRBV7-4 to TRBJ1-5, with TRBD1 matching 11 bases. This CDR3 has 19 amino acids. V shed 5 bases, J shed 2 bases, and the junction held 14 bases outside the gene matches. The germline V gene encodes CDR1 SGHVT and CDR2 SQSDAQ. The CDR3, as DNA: TGTGCCAGCAGCCGGACAAAGGGGACAGGGGGAAGGGGCAATCAGCCCCAGCATTTT. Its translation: CASSRTKGTGGRGNQPQHF.

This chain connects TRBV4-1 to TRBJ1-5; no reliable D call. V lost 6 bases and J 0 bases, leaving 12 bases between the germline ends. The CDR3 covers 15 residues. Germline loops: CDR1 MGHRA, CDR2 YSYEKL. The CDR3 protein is CASSTGRNSNQPQHF. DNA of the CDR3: TGCGCCAGCAGTACCGGTCGCAATAGCAATCAGCCCCAGCATTTT.

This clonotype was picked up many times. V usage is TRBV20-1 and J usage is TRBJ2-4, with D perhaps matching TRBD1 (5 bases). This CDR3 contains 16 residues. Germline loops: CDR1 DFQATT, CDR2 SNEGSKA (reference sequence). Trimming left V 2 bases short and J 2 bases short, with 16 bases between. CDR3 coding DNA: TGCAGTGCTAGACTCACGGCAGGGAAAACCAAAAACATTCAGTACTTC. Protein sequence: CSARLTAGKTKNIQYF.

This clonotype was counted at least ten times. CDR3: CASSLTGWGGQPQHF. CDR3 sequence (DNA): TGTGCCAGCAGTTTAACAGGGTGGGGAGGTCAGCCCCAGCATTTT. This chain connects TRBV12-3 or TRBV12-4 to TRBJ1-5, with a weak D call TRBD1 (6 bases). The CDR3 spans 15 residues. Trimming removed 2 bases from V and 6 bases from J, with 14 bases in between.

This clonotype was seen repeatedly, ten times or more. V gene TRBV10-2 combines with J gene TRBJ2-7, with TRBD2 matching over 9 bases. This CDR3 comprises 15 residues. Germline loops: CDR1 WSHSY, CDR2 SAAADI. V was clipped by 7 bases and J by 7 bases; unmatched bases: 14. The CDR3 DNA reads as TGCGCCAGCATAGGAAGCGGGAGGACCGTACTGGAGCAGTACTTC. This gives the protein CASIGSGRTVLEQYF.

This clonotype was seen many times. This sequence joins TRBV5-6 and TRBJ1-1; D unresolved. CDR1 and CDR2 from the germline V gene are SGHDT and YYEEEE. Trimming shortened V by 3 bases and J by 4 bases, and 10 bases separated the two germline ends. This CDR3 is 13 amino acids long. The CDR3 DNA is TGTGCCAGCAGCTGGGCGGGCAGCACTGAAGCTTTCTTT. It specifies CASSWAGSTEAFF.

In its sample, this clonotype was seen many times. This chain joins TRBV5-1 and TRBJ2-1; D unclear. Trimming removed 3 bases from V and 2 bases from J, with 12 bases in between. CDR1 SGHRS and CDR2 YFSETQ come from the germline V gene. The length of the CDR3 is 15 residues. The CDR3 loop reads CASSSDSPAYNEQFF. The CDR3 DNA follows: TGCGCCAGCAGCTCTGACTCACCGGCCTACAATGAGCAGTTCTTC.

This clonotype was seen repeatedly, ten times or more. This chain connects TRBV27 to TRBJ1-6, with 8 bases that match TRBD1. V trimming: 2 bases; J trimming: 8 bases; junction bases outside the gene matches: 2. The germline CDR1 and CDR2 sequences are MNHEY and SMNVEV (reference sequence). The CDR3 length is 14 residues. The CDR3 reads CASSLQGAYSPLHF. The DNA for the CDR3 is TGTGCCAGCAGTTTACAGGGGGCCTATTCACCCCTCCACTTT.

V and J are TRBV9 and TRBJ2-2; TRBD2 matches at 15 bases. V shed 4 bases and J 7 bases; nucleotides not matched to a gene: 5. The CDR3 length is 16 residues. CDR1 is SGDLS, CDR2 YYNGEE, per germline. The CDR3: CASSFGTSGGNGELFF. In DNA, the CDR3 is TGTGCCAGCAGCTTCGGGACTAGCGGGGGGAACGGGGAGCTGTTTTTT.

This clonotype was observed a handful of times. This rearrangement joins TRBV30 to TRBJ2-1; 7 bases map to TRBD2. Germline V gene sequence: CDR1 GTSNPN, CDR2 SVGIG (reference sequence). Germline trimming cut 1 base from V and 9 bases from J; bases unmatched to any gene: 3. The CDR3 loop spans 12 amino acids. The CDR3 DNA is TGTGCCTGGAGTGGGCGGGAGCCTGAGCAGTTCTTC. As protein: CAWSGREPEQFF. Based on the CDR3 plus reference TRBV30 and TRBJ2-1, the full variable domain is SQTIHQWPATLVQPVGSPLSLECTVEGTSNPNLYWYRQAAGRGLQLLFYSVGIGQISSEVPQNLSASRPQDRQFILSSKKLLLSDSGFYLCAWSGREPEQFFGPGTRLTVL.

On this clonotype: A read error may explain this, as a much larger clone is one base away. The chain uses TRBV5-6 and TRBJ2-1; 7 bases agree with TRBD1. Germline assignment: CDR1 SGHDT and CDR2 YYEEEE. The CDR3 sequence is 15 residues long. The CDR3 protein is CPSSRDRASYNEQFF. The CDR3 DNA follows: TGTCCCAGCAGCCGCGACAGGGCAAGTTACAATGAGCAGTTCTTC.

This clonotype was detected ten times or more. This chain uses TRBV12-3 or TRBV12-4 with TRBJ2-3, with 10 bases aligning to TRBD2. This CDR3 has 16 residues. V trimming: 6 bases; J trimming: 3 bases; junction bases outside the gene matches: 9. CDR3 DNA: TGTGCCAGCAGCCCACTAGAAGCGGGGGGGACAGATACGCAGTATTTT. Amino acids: CASSPLEAGGTDTQYF.

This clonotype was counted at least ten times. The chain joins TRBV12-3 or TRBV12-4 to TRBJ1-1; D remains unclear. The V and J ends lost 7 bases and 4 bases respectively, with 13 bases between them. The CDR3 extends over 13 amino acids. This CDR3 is CASTTRESTEAFF. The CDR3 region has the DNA TGTGCCAGCACCACCCGAGAGAGCACTGAAGCTTTCTTT.

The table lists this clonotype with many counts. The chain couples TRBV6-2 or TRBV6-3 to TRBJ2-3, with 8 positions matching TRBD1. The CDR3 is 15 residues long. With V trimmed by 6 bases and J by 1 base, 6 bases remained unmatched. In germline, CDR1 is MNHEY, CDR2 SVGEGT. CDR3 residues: CASSRTGSGTDTQYF. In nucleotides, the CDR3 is TGTGCCAGCAGCCGGACAGGGTCTGGCACAGATACGCAGTATTTT.

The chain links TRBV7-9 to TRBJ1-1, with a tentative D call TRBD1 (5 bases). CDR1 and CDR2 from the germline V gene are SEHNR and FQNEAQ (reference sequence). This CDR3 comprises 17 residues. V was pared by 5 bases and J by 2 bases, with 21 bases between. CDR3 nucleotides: TGTGCCAGCAGCCCCCTCCGTTCGGACACGGGTAACACTGAAGCTTTCTTT. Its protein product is CASSPLRSDTGNTEAFF.

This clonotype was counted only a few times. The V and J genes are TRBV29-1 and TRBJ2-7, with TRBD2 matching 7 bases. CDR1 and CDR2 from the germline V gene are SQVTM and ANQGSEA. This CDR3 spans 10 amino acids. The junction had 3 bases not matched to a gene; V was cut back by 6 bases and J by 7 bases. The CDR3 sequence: CSVGGGEQYF. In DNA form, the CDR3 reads TGCAGCGTGGGGGGAGGGGAGCAGTACTTC.

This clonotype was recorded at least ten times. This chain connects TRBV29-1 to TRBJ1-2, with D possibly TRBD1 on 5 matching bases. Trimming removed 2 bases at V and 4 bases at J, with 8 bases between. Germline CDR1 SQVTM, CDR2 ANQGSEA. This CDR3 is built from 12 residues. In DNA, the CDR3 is TGCAGCGTTGAAAGTGACAGCTATGGCTACACCTTC. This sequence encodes CSVESDSYGYTF.

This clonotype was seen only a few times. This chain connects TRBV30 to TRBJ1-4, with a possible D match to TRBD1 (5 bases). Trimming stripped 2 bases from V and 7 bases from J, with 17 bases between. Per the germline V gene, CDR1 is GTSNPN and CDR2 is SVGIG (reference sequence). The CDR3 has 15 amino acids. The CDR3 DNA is TGTGCCTGGAGTACCGGAGGGGCTTTGGGTGAAAAACTGTTTTTT. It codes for CAWSTGGALGEKLFF.

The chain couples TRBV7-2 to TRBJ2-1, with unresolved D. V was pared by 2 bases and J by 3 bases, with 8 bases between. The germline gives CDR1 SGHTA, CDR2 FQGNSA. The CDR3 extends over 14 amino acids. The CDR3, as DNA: TGTGCCAGCAGCTTAAGGAACAACTACAATGAGCAGTTCTTC. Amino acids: CASSLRNNYNEQFF.